This entry describes one TCR beta chain. The length of the CDR3 is 17 residues. The V gene's germline CDR1 is MGHDK and CDR2 SYGVNS. V shed 6 bases, J shed 1 base, and the junction held 7 bases outside the gene matches. Sequencing used immunoSEQ multiplex PCR; TCRdb keeps in-frame clones, though not all of them. This sample yields nearly 350,000 clones, of which around 91% are seen a single time; about 3.5% belongs to the top ten. The sample originates from a study of blood T cell repertoires in COVID-19. Across the whole study: Acute and convalescent COVID-19 specimens originated in the United States, Italy and Spain. PBMCs, B-cell-depleted T cells, or T cells were the source of the cDNA or gDNA that made up the material.

V and J are TRBV25-1 and TRBJ2-3; 13 nucleotides agree with TRBD2. Sequences were obtained from peripheral blood. This receptor was obtained from a woman under 30 who had recovered from COVID-19. As DNA, the CDR3 is TGTGCCAGCAGAGAACCGGGACTAGCGGGATGCACAGATACGCAGTATTTT. This encodes CASREPGLAGCTDTQYF.